A single sample gave rise to the 8 T cell receptor beta chains below, sequenced in a study of CD8 T cells in ankylosing spondylitis. TCRdb recomputed calls from the 5' RACE reads with MiXCR, one row per CDR3 protein. This sample has fewer than 350,000 distinct CDR3 sequences, with 11% found just once. The sequencing input was blood, either unsorted or a sorted T cell fraction (not recorded which). Every receptor here comes from a female donor with ankylosing spondylitis or in good health (not recorded which).

The rearrangement uses TRBV7-2 and TRBJ1-3; D ambiguous. Germline V gives CDR1 SGHTA, CDR2 FQGNSA. V lost 5 bases, J lost 4 bases, and 15 bases lay in between. The CDR3 covers 15 residues. The CDR3 spells CASSRNLPAGNTIYF. In DNA, the CDR3 is TGTGCCAGCAGCCGAAATTTACCGGCCGGAAACACCATATATTTT.

At least ten counts were recorded for this clonotype. The chain links TRBV12-3 or TRBV12-4 to TRBJ2-2; 9 bases line up with TRBD1. Unmatched junction bases numbered 12, after V lost 6 bases and J lost 7 bases. The CDR3 has 16 residues. CDR3 sequence (DNA): TGTGCCAGCAGCGCATTCAGTACGGGACAGGGCGGGGAGCTGTTTTTT. This gives the protein CASSAFSTGQGGELFF.

This clonotype was seen many times. The chain joins TRBV7-2 to TRBJ2-3; TRBD1 or TRBD2 may be the D gene (5 bases each). V lost 5 bases, J lost 3 bases, and 12 bases lay in between. The CDR3 spans 14 residues. Germline V gene lookup returns CDR1 SGHTA and CDR2 FQGNSA. This chain's CDR3 is CASSRDPGTDTQYF. In DNA form, the CDR3 reads TGTGCCAGCAGCCGGGACCCCGGGACAGATACGCAGTATTTT.

Only a few counts were recorded for this clonotype. The rearrangement links TRBV7-2 to TRBJ1-4, with 7 bases aligning to TRBD1. The CDR3 consists of 14 residues. Germline values: CDR1 SGHTA, CDR2 FQGNSA. Trimming at V came to 5 bases and at J to 3 bases, leaving 3 bases not matched to a gene. As DNA, the CDR3 is TGTGCCAGCAGCCGGGACAGACCTAATGAAAAACTGTTTTTT. Amino acid sequence: CASSRDRPNEKLFF.

This rearrangement joins TRBV5-1 to TRBJ2-7, with D uncertain. Germline lookup yields CDR1 SGHRS and CDR2 YFSETQ. CDR3 size: 15 residues. The germline V and J ends were trimmed by 3 bases and 6 bases, with 19 bases remaining between them. CDR3 sequence: CASSSGPPPALEQYF. The CDR3, as DNA: TGCGCCAGCAGCTCTGGCCCCCCCCCGGCCCTCGAGCAGTACTTC.

This clonotype was counted ten times or more. This rearrangement joins TRBV20-1 to TRBJ1-6, with D uncertain. The V end was cut by 6 bases, the J end by 0 bases, with 15 bases between. The CDR3 spans 16 residues. CDR1 is DFQATT and CDR2 is SNEGSKA in the germline V gene (reference sequence). The CDR3 nucleotides read TGCAGTGCCGACCGGGGTCAGAGCTCCTATAATTCACCCCTCCACTTT. As protein: CSADRGQSSYNSPLHF.

This clonotype was recorded at least ten times. V usage is TRBV5-6 and J usage is TRBJ2-5; 7 nucleotides align to TRBD2. V lost 2 bases and J lost 5; bases outside the gene matches: 6. Looked up from germline, CDR1 is SGHDT and CDR2 is YYEEEE. CDR3 length equals 14 residues. CDR3 loop: CASSLAGKRETQYF. The CDR3 nucleotides are TGTGCCAGCAGCTTAGCGGGGAAGAGGGAGACCCAGTACTTC.

The chain employs TRBV20-1 and TRBJ2-1; weak D call: TRBD2 (6 bases). V was clipped by 4 bases and J by 3 bases, with 10 bases between them. Germline V gene data show CDR1 as DFQATT and CDR2 as SNEGSKA (reference sequence). The CDR3 spans 13 residues. CDR3 sequence: CSATAGRYNEQFF. The CDR3 region has the DNA TGCAGTGCTACTGCGGGACGCTACAATGAGCAGTTCTTC.